This T cell receptor beta chain came from a study of T cells after yellow fever vaccination. This CDR3 contains 10 residues. V was clipped by 7 bases and J by 6 bases, with 6 bases between them. CDR1 and CDR2 (germline): DFQATT, SNEGSKA (reference sequence). TCRdb re-called the 5' RACE reads through MiXCR, storing one row per CDR3 protein. Of under 300,000 distinct CDR3 sequences in the sample, approximately 6.3% were seen once. The table lists this clonotype with a few counts. Sequencing used CD4+ T cells sorted from PBMCs, obtained on the day of the yellow fever booster vaccination. This receptor was taken from a young man who received the YFV17D yellow fever vaccine. The chain employs TRBV20-1 and TRBJ2-2, with D hard to call. The CDR3 DNA is TGCAGTGTTGGGGCCGGGGAGCTGTTTTTT. Amino acid sequence: CSVGAGELFF.